This T cell receptor (beta chain) emerged from a study of beta chain features in type 1 diabetes. This clone showed up just a few times. CDR3 length: 14 amino acids. Germline V gene sequence: CDR1 MNHEY, CDR2 SVGAGI. V lost 5 bases and J lost 0, with 9 bases in between. Reverse transcribing all isolated RNA meant expressed TCRB transcripts were sequenced. Here immunoSEQ multiplex PCR was the method, and the copy in TCRdb shows in-frame clones only, minus some. There are 200,000 to 250,000 clones in the sample; 13% to 15% occur only once, and roughly 0.024% lies in the top ten. The chain is built from TRBV6-5 and TRBJ2-3; D is ambiguous. The receptor was isolated from a middle-aged woman in good health. The sequenced sample was naive CD4+ T cells from blood. CDR3 DNA: TGTGCCAGCAGTCTCGTCCCTAGCACAGATACGCAGTATTTT. It specifies CASSLVPSTDTQYF.